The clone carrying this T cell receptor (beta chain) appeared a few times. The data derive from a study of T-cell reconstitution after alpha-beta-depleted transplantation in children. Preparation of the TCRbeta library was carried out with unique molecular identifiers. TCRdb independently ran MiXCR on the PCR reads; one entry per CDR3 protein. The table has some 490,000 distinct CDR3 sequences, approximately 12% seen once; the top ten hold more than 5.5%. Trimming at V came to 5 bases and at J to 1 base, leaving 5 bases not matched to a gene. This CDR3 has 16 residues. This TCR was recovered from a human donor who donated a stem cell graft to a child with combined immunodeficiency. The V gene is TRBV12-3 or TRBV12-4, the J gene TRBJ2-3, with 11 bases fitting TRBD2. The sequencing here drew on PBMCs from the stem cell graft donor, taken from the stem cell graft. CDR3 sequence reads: CASSLSGRARTDTQYF. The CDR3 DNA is TGTGCCAGCAGTCTTAGCGGGAGGGCCCGCACAGATACGCAGTATTTT.